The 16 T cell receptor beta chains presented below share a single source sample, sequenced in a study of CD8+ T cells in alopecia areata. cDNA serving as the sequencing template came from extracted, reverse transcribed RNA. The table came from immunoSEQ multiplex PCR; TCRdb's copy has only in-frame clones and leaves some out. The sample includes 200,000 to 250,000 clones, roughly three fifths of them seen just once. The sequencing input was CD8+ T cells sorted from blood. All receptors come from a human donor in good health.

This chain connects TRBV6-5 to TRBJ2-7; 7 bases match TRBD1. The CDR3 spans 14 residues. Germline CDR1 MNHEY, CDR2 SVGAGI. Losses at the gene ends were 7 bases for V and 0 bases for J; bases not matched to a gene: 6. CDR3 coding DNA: TGTGCCAGCACCCCGGGACAGAGCTCCTACGAGCAGTACTTC. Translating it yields CASTPGQSSYEQYF.

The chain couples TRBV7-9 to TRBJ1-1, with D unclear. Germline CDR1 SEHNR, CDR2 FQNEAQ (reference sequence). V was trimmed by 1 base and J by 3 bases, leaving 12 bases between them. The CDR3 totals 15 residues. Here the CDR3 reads CASSLDSRTDTEAFF. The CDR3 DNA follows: TGTGCCAGCAGCTTAGATAGCCGAACGGACACTGAAGCTTTCTTT.

The CDR3 sequence is CAWGRTGLTPEAFF. For the CDR3, the DNA is TGTGCCTGGGGACGGACAGGGCTCACCCCTGAAGCTTTCTTT. The chain recombines TRBV30 with TRBJ1-1, with 8 positions matching TRBD1. Germline V lookup: CDR1 GTSNPN, CDR2 SVGIG (reference sequence). V was clipped by 5 bases and J by 6 bases; unmatched bases: 11. CDR3 size: 14 residues.

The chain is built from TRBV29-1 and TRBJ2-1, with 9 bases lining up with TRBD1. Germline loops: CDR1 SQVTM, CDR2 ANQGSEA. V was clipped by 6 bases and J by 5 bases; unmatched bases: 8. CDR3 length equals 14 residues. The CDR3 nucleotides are TGCAGCGTGGCGGGACAGGGAATCAACAATGAGCAGTTCTTC. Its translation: CSVAGQGINNEQFF.

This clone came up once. CDR3: CASSPPLRGNTEAFF. CDR3 DNA: TGTGCCAGCAGTCCTCCCTTGAGGGGGAACACTGAAGCTTTCTTT. The chain is built from TRBV27 and TRBJ1-1; a possible D gene is TRBD1 (5 bases). The germline V gene has CDR1 MNHEY and CDR2 SMNVEV (reference sequence). This CDR3 is 15 amino acids long. Trimming left V 5 bases short and J 1 base short, with 14 bases between.

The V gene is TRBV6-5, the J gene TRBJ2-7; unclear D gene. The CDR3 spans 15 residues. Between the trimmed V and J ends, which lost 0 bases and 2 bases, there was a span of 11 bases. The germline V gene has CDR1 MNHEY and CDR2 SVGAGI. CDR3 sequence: CASSYSYAAPYEQYF. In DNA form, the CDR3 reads TGTGCCAGCAGTTACTCGTACGCCGCCCCCTACGAGCAGTACTTC.

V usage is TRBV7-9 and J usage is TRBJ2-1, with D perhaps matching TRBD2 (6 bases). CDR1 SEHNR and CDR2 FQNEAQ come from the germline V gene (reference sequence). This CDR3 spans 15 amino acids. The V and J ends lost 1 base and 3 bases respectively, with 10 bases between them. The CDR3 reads CASSLGAGYYNEQFF. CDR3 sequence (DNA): TGTGCCAGCAGCTTAGGGGCGGGATACTACAATGAGCAGTTCTTC.

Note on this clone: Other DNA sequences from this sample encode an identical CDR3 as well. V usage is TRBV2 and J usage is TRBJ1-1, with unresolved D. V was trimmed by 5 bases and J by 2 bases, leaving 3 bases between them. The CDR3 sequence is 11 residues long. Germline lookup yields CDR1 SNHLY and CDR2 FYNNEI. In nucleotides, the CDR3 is TGTGCCAGCAGTCTCAACACTGAAGCTTTCTTT. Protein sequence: CASSLNTEAFF.

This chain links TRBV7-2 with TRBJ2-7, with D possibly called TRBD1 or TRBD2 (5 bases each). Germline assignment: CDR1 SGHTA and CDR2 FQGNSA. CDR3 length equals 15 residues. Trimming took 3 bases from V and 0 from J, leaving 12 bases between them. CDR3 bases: TGTGCCAGCAGCTTGGGCTTGGGACCCTCCTACGAGCAGTACTTC. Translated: CASSLGLGPSYEQYF.

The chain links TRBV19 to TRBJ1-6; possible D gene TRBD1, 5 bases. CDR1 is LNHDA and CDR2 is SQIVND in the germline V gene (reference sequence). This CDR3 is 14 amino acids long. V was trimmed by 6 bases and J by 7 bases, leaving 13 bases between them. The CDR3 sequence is CASSLGPRNSPLHF. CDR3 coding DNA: TGTGCCAGTAGCCTGGGACCGCGCAATTCACCCCTCCACTTT.

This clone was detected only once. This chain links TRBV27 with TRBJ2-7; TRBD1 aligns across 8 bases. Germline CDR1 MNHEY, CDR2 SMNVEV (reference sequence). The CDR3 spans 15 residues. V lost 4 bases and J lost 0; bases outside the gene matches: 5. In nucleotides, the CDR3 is TGTGCCAGCAGTTGGAGACAGGGGCACTCCTACGAGCAGTACTTC. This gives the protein CASSWRQGHSYEQYF.

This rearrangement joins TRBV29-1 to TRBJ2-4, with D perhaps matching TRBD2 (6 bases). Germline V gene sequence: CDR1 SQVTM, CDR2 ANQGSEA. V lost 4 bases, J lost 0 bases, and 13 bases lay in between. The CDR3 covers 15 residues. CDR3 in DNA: TGCAGCGTTGTCGGAGGGACTGTAGCCAAAAACATTCAGTACTTC. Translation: CSVVGGTVAKNIQYF.

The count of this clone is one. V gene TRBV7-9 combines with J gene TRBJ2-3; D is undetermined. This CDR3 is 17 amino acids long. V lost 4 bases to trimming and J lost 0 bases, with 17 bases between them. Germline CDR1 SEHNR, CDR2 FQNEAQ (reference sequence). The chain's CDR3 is CASSSSGSWPSTDTQYF. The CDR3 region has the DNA TGTGCCAGCAGCTCCTCCGGGTCCTGGCCAAGCACAGATACGCAGTATTTT.

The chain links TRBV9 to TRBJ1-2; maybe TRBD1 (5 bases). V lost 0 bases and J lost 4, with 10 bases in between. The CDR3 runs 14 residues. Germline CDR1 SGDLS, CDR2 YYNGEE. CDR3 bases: TGTGCCAGCAGCGTAGGTAGGGACGGCTATGGCTACACCTTC. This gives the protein CASSVGRDGYGYTF.

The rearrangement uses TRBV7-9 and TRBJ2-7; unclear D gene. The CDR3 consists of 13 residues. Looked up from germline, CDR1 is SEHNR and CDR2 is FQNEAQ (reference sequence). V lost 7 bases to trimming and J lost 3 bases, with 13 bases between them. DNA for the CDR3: TGTGCCAGCATCCCCTCCAGGAGCTACGAGCAGTACTTC. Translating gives CASIPSRSYEQYF.

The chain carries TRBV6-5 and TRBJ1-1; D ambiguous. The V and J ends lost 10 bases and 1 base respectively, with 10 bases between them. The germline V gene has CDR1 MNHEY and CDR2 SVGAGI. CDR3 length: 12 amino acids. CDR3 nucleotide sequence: TGTGCCACCGGACCTACGAACACTGAAGCTTTCTTT. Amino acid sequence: CATGPTNTEAFF.